The subject of this entry is one T cell receptor beta chain. What antigen it recognizes has not been identified. The sample holds no much larger clone one base away, and base qualities are not on file. These data originate in a study of blood T cell repertoires in COVID-19 (dated by TCRdb to the early 2020s). Looking at the study overall: The collaborator samples originated in the United States, Italy and Spain and spanned the acute and convalescent phases of COVID-19. The prospective study material was composed of cDNA or gDNA derived from T cells, B-cell-depleted T cells, or PBMCs. The dataset comprised deeply sampled blood TCRbeta repertoires from subjects exposed to, actively infected with, or recovered from COVID-19. The repertoires were released in a freely available public database meant as a resource for research on the immune response to SARS-CoV-2. Samples came from the ongoing ImmuneRACE study (first 160 participants) plus 1,254 subjects from 6 global collaborators. A de-identified subject ID, COVID-19 status, age in years and sex were almost always included in the sample metadata. Where available, HLA class I and class II types were obtained from metadata supplied by the sample provider rather than from assay-based typing. The paper as a whole reports these results and caveats: Clinical and demographic metadata were provided uncurated, with the amount varying by source and participant.

Relative to germline, V is 2 bases shorter and J is 0 bases shorter, with 10 bases between their ends. The CDR3 covers 15 residues, taking in both the cysteine and the phenylalanine. Kept here is only the CDR3 DNA, which spans 45 bases and is read in frame from base 1. The CDR1 and CDR2 encoded by the germline V gene are SGHTA and FQGNSA. Each collaborating institution followed its own protocols to collect whole blood in K2EDTA tubes. For TCRbeta analysis, collaborators shipped samples in one of three forms: frozen whole blood, isolated PBMCs, or DNA extracted from either of those sample types. TCRbeta CDR3 regions were amplified from genomic DNA using the immunoSEQ Assay, a bias-controlled multiplex PCR. The original pipeline was this. Nucleated cell counts per sample were estimated from amplification of reference gene primers within the assay. To quantify the absolute abundance of each unique TCRbeta CDR3 rearrangement, sequence reads were collapsed and filtered. For each sample, productive Simpson clonality was calculated as the square root of Simpson's diversity index over productive rearrangements. The clones in this table, taken by TCRdb from immuneACCESS, are in-frame only. Not every clone is retained; where verified, under half of the shortfall comes from an unresolved V gene, and the cause of the rest is unknown. Clone size and V and J calls were adopted from that table, with D and trimming inferred from the DNA. This sample is represented by around 40,000 clones; approximately 92% of them were singletons. The leading ten clones occupy more than 7.5% of the sample.

This chain joins TRBV7-2 to TRBJ1-2; the D gene identity is not certain. Sequenced sample: peripheral blood. The origin of this receptor is a man aged 25-45 years with active or convalescent COVID-19. The CDR3 reads as follows: CASSLFRLANYGYTF. The sequence in DNA is TGTGCCAGCAGCTTATTTCGTTTAGCTAACTATGGCTACACCTTC.